This T cell receptor beta chain is drawn from a study of T cell responses to AZD1222 COVID-19 vaccine. Study findings and constraints: Repertoire sampling happened only post peak T cell response.

TCRdb keeps only in-frame clones here, not all; method: immunoSEQ multiplex PCR. This table has roughly 76,000 clones, around nine tenths appearing once. Remarks on this clone: The antigen is not known.

This specimen consisted of peripheral blood, obtained on day 0 of AZD1222 vaccination. The clonotype originates from an adult in good health.

CDR3 sequence reads: CASSERLVETQYF. CDR3 bases: TGCGCCAGCAGTGAGCGGCTAGTAGAGACCCAGTACTTC. V gene TRBV10-1 combines with J gene TRBJ2-5; D is unresolved. The germline gives CDR1 WNHNN, CDR2 SYGVQD (reference sequence). This CDR3 has 13 amino acids. V gave up 2 bases and J gave up 4 bases, with 8 bases separating them.